Listed below are T cell receptor beta chains from one sample, sequenced in a study of PD-1 blockade in classical Hodgkin lymphoma. Data came from immunoSEQ multiplex PCR; TCRdb stores just in-frame clones and leaves some out. In the table there are 27,000 or so clones, 72% of which are singletons. Sequences were derived from peripheral blood mononuclear cells (PBMCs), sampled before the fourth cycle of nivolumab. These receptors were collected from a human donor with classical Hodgkin lymphoma. Each CDR3 is given with its conserved first and last residue. A D gene is named only where the DNA matches it firmly. Where a row states a size, it is once, few, many or the class of an expanded clone; other rows omit it.

d_call: TRBD1
v_call: TRBV2
clone_size: .
j_call: TRBJ1-5
cdr3_nt: TGTGCCAGCAGTGAAGGGGGGACAGGGGGCCGGGGTAATCAGCCCCAGCATTTT
cdr3_aa: CASSEGGTGGRGNQPQHF

d_call: .
v_call: TRBV28
clone_size: once
j_call: TRBJ1-6
cdr3_nt: TGTGCCAGCAGTTCTAATCCGGGGGCAAAGAATTCACCCCTCCACTTT
cdr3_aa: CASSSNPGAKNSPLHF

d_call: .
v_call: TRBV6-5
clone_size: few
j_call: TRBJ1-1
cdr3_nt: TGTGCCAGCAGGGCGTTCTACGGGGGCACTGAAGCTTTCTTT
cdr3_aa: CASRAFYGGTEAFF

d_call: .
v_call: TRBV18
clone_size: .
j_call: TRBJ2-3
cdr3_nt: TGTGCCAGCTCATCAGGGGATACGCAGTATTTT
cdr3_aa: CASSSGDTQYF

d_call: .
v_call: TRBV5-1
clone_size: .
j_call: TRBJ2-3
cdr3_nt: TGCGCCAGCAGCTTGGCAGGGAAGACAGATACGCAGTATTTT
cdr3_aa: CASSLAGKTDTQYF

d_call: .
v_call: TRBV4-1
clone_size: .
j_call: TRBJ2-7
cdr3_nt: TGCGCCAGCAGCCAAGATCTTAGCGAAGGACGGATGCAGTACTTC
cdr3_aa: CASSQDLSEGRMQYF

d_call: .
v_call: TRBV6-5
clone_size: .
j_call: TRBJ1-4
cdr3_nt: TGTGCCAGCAAGGTGTCGCGGAATGAAAAACTGTTTTTT
cdr3_aa: CASKVSRNEKLFF

d_call: .
v_call: TRBV4-1
clone_size: .
j_call: TRBJ1-2
cdr3_nt: TGCGCCAGCACCCCCCGGGTGGAGGGAGCTAGTAACTATGGCTACACCTTC
cdr3_aa: CASTPRVEGASNYGYTF

d_call: .
v_call: TRBV28
clone_size: .
j_call: TRBJ2-7
cdr3_nt: TGTGCCAGCAGCCCTAGAGGGAGATCCGAGCAGTACTTC
cdr3_aa: CASSPRGRSEQYF

d_call: .
v_call: TRBV19
clone_size: .
j_call: TRBJ1-4
cdr3_nt: TGTGCCAGTAGTAGGACTAGGAATGAAAAACTGTTTTTT
cdr3_aa: CASSRTRNEKLFF

d_call: TRBD1
v_call: TRBV5-8
clone_size: .
j_call: TRBJ1-2
cdr3_nt: TGTGCCAGCAGCTTGTTGGCAGGGGGCGTCGACTATGGCTACACCTTC
cdr3_aa: CASSLLAGGVDYGYTF

d_call: .
v_call: TRBV30
clone_size: once
j_call: TRBJ1-1
cdr3_nt: TGTGCCTGGGCCTTCCAGGGGACCCTGAACACTGAAGCTTTCTTT
cdr3_aa: CAWAFQGTLNTEAFF

d_call: TRBD1
v_call: TRBV6-5
clone_size: medium-sized
j_call: TRBJ2-7
cdr3_nt: TGTGCCAGCAGTTACTCGGGACAGGTTTCGGAAGAGCAGTACTTC
cdr3_aa: CASSYSGQVSEEQYF

d_call: TRBD2
v_call: TRBV5-6
clone_size: .
j_call: TRBJ2-1
cdr3_nt: TGTGCCAGCAGCTTGATCCGGGGGGGCCTTAATGAGCAGTTCTTC
cdr3_aa: CASSLIRGGLNEQFF

d_call: TRBD1
v_call: TRBV18
clone_size: .
j_call: TRBJ2-7
cdr3_nt: TGTGCCAGCTCACCATCCCGGGACAGGGACTACGAGCAGTACTTC
cdr3_aa: CASSPSRDRDYEQYF

d_call: .
v_call: TRBV2
clone_size: .
j_call: TRBJ1-1
cdr3_nt: TGTGCCAGCAGTTCTCCCAGGGGAGGGCCTATGAACACTGAAGCTTTCTTT
cdr3_aa: CASSSPRGGPMNTEAFF

d_call: TRBD2
v_call: TRBV19
clone_size: .
j_call: TRBJ2-1
cdr3_nt: TGTGCCAGTAAAGATCCGAAACTAGCGGGAGGTCCAAATGAGCAGTTCTTC
cdr3_aa: CASKDPKLAGGPNEQFF

d_call: .
v_call: TRBV7-2
clone_size: .
j_call: TRBJ2-7
cdr3_nt: TGTGCTCCCCCCCATAGACCGAGCTCCTACGAGCAGTACTTC
cdr3_aa: CAPPHRPSSYEQYF